Presented here are 27 T cell receptor beta chains from one specimen sequenced in a study of T cells after yellow fever vaccination. One entry per CDR3 protein, called by TCRdb with MiXCR from the 5' RACE reads. The sample contains under 250,000 distinct CDR3 sequences, about 3% of which appear only once. Sequencing was performed on CD4+ T cells sorted from PBMCs, taken 10 days after the yellow fever booster vaccination. These receptors were obtained from a man aged 18 to 29 who received the YFV17D yellow fever vaccine.

This clonotype has only a few counts. The V call is TRBV29-1, the J call TRBJ1-1, with 7 bases identical to TRBD1. The V gene end was trimmed by 6 bases and the J gene end by 5 bases; junction bases not matched to a gene: 6. Germline-derived CDR1 and CDR2 are SQVTM and ANQGSEA. The CDR3 runs to 12 residues. CDR3 nucleotide sequence: TGCAGCGTCGCGACAGGGAGGACTGAAGCTTTCTTT. The encoded protein is CSVATGRTEAFF.

This clonotype showed up many times. This chain joins TRBV27 and TRBJ1-5, with D tentatively TRBD1 (5 bases). CDR1 and CDR2 from the germline V gene are MNHEY and SMNVEV (reference sequence). The CDR3 covers 13 residues. The CDR3 here is CASGADPNQPQHF. The CDR3 nucleotides read TGTGCTTCCGGGGCAGATCCTAATCAGCCCCAGCATTTT.

There are a few counts of this clonotype. V and J are TRBV6-5 and TRBJ2-1, with 8 bases fitting TRBD2. V lost 6 bases and J lost 9; bases outside the gene matches: 10. Germline lookup yields CDR1 MNHEY and CDR2 SVGAGI. The CDR3 spans 14 residues. CDR3 in DNA: TGTGCCAGCAGATCCGGGACTAGAACGGGTGAGCAGTTCTTC. This encodes CASRSGTRTGEQFF.

Many counts were recorded for this clonotype. The V and J genes are TRBV10-3 and TRBJ2-3; 9 bases agree with TRBD1. V was clipped by 2 bases and J by 5 bases; unmatched bases: 5. The CDR3 is made up of 15 amino acids. In germline, CDR1 is ENHRY, CDR2 SYGVKD. CDR3 coding DNA: TGTGCCATCAGTGAGGAGGGACAGGGAAAAGATACGCAGTATTTT. Protein: CAISEEGQGKDTQYF.

A few counts support this clonotype. The chain combines TRBV24-1 with TRBJ2-5; D is ambiguous. Germline assignment: CDR1 KGHDR and CDR2 SFDVKD. The CDR3 loop spans 13 amino acids. Trimming left V 4 bases short and J 5 bases short, with 10 bases between. The CDR3 region is CATSDWTQETQYF. The CDR3, as DNA: TGTGCCACCAGTGACTGGACCCAGGAGACCCAGTACTTC.

V usage is TRBV5-1 and J usage is TRBJ2-3; TRBD1 matches at 7 bases. With 2 bases clipped from V and 8 bases from J, the junction kept 11 bases outside the gene matches. The CDR3 is 15 amino acids. Germline lookup yields CDR1 SGHRS and CDR2 YFSETQ. The CDR3: CASSFTGETAVTQYF. DNA of the CDR3: TGCGCCAGCAGCTTTACAGGGGAGACGGCAGTTACGCAGTATTTT.

Only a few counts were recorded for this clonotype. The J gene is TRBJ2-7, the V gene TRBV6-2 or TRBV6-3; possibly TRBD1 for D (6 bases). This CDR3 is built from 14 residues. Germline lookup yields CDR1 MNHEY and CDR2 SVGEGT. Trimming stripped 5 bases from V and 0 bases from J, with 11 bases between. The DNA of the CDR3 is TGTGCCAGCAGTGGCAGGGACATCTCCTACGAGCAGTACGTC. It codes for CASSGRDISYEQYV.

This clonotype was seen a handful of times. This chain joins TRBV20-1 and TRBJ2-1; perhaps TRBD2 as D (5 bases). The germline V and J ends were trimmed by 0 bases and 8 bases, with 17 bases remaining between them. Germline V gene sequence: CDR1 DFQATT, CDR2 SNEGSKA (reference sequence). This CDR3 spans 15 amino acids. The CDR3 here is CSARDPLAGNDEQFF. For the CDR3, the DNA is TGCAGTGCTAGAGATCCGCTAGCCGGAAACGATGAGCAGTTCTTC.

This clonotype came up many times. The chain is built from TRBV29-1 and TRBJ1-1; D uncertain. Germline CDR1 SQVTM, CDR2 ANQGSEA. The length of the CDR3 is 12 residues. V lost 7 bases to trimming and J lost 0 bases, with 9 bases between them. CDR3 protein: CSARHMNTEAFF. In DNA, the CDR3 is TGCAGCGCGAGACATATGAACACTGAAGCTTTCTTT.

The table lists this clonotype with a few counts. This rearrangement joins TRBV20-1 to TRBJ1-2; 7 positions match TRBD1. This CDR3 contains 13 residues. V was pared by 5 bases and J by 0 bases, with 3 bases of the junction left unmatched. Germline V gene data show CDR1 as DFQATT and CDR2 as SNEGSKA (reference sequence). The CDR3, as DNA: TGCAGTGCTGCACAGGGGTCTAACTATGGCTACACCTTC. This gives the protein CSAAQGSNYGYTF.

The V call is TRBV19, the J call TRBJ1-1; weak D call: TRBD1 (5 bases). Germline CDR1 LNHDA, CDR2 SQIVND (reference sequence). CDR3 length equals 12 residues. Trimming shortened V by 10 bases and J by 1 base, and 10 bases separated the two germline ends. The CDR3 sequence is CATSDRNTEAFF. CDR3 sequence (DNA): TGTGCCACGAGCGACAGGAACACTGAAGCTTTCTTT.

V is TRBV18 and J is TRBJ2-1; TRBD1 is a possible D gene (6 bases). Trimming pared 5 bases from V and 2 bases from J, leaving 13 bases between. Looked up from germline, CDR1 is KGHSH and CDR2 is LQKENI. The CDR3 totals 15 residues. CDR3 in amino acids: CASSSNRVPYNEQFF. CDR3 DNA sequence: TGTGCCAGCTCATCAAACAGGGTCCCCTACAATGAGCAGTTCTTC.

This clonotype occurred many times. The rearrangement uses TRBV7-9 and TRBJ1-1; possibly TRBD1 for D (5 bases). Trimming took 10 bases from V and 5 from J, leaving 11 bases between them. This CDR3 is 11 amino acids long. In germline, CDR1 is SEHNR, CDR2 FQNEAQ (reference sequence). CDR3 protein: CANVRGTEAFF. The CDR3 DNA reads as TGTGCCAATGTCCGGGGGACTGAAGCTTTCTTT.

This clonotype was picked up many times. The chain recombines TRBV12-3 or TRBV12-4 with TRBJ2-1; 8 bases line up with TRBD2. V lost 3 bases and J lost 2; bases outside the gene matches: 9. This CDR3 region has 17 residues. The DNA of the CDR3 is TGTGCCAGCAGTTTGCTGCGGAGCGGGGGAACCTACAATGAGCAGTTCTTC. Protein sequence: CASSLLRSGGTYNEQFF.

This clonotype has at least ten counts. The gene calls are TRBV6-2 or TRBV6-3 and TRBJ1-2; D uncertain. The CDR3 runs 14 residues. Germline-derived CDR1 and CDR2 are MNHEY and SVGEGT. Trimming took 2 bases from V and 4 from J, leaving 11 bases between them. The CDR3 region is CASSYIGPFYGYTF. The CDR3 bases are TGTGCCAGCAGTTACATCGGACCGTTCTATGGCTACACCTTC.

A few counts support this clonotype. The chain recombines TRBV6-2 or TRBV6-3 with TRBJ2-2, with TRBD1 matching over 9 bases. Losses at the gene ends were 6 bases for V and 0 bases for J; bases not matched to a gene: 5. The CDR3 covers 16 residues. Per the germline V gene, CDR1 is MNHEY and CDR2 is SVGEGT. The DNA of the CDR3 is TGTGCCAGCAGACGGGACAGGGAGGCGAACACCGGGGAGCTGTTTTTT. It translates to CASRRDREANTGELFF.

The chain carries TRBV12-3 or TRBV12-4 and TRBJ1-1; the D gene is possibly TRBD1 (6 bases). V lost 5 bases and J lost 4, with 17 bases in between. There are 15 residues in the CDR3. The CDR3 loop reads CASSAYREIGTEAFF. The CDR3 DNA is TGTGCCAGCAGTGCCTACAGGGAGATAGGCACTGAAGCTTTCTTT.

This clonotype was seen at least ten times. The chain recombines TRBV9 with TRBJ2-3; D gene uncertain. Per the germline V gene, CDR1 is SGDLS and CDR2 is YYNGEE. The V end lost 0 bases, the J end lost 3 bases, and 8 bases lay between the germline ends. The CDR3 sequence is 14 residues long. The CDR3 bases are TGTGCCAGCAGCGTAGCTCAGGTTACAGATACGCAGTATTTT. This codes for CASSVAQVTDTQYF.

Many counts were recorded for this clonotype. The genes are TRBV11-2 and TRBJ2-1, with 10 nucleotides matching TRBD2. V lost 10 bases and J lost 5; bases outside the gene matches: 8. The germline V gene has CDR1 SGHAT and CDR2 FQNNGV. The CDR3 consists of 14 residues. CDR3 sequence reads: CAIRSGGVHNEQFF. The CDR3 nucleotides are TGTGCCATCAGAAGCGGGGGGGTCCACAATGAGCAGTTCTTC.

This clonotype was detected ten times or more. The rearrangement links TRBV11-2 to TRBJ2-5; tentatively, D is TRBD1 (6 bases). Germline V gives CDR1 SGHAT, CDR2 FQNNGV. Trimming left V 5 bases short and J 5 bases short, with 15 bases between. This CDR3 is 14 amino acids long. As DNA, the CDR3 is TGTGCCAGCAGCGGTGAGACAGGTTGGGAGACCCAGTACTTC. Encoded protein: CASSGETGWETQYF.

This clonotype came up many times. This chain links TRBV20-1 with TRBJ2-7; 7 bases line up with TRBD2. The CDR3 is 13 amino acids. After removal of 5 bases from V and 2 bases from J, the junction contained 6 bases not matched to a gene. The V gene's germline CDR1 is DFQATT and CDR2 SNEGSKA (reference sequence). In nucleotides, the CDR3 is TGCAGTGCTCTCTTAGCGGGCCCCTACGAGCAGTACTTC. It specifies CSALLAGPYEQYF.

The chain recombines TRBV14 with TRBJ1-2; no clear D. V lost 2 bases and J lost 3, with 16 bases in between. CDR1 and CDR2 (germline): SGHDN, FVKESK. The CDR3 runs to 16 residues. Here the CDR3 DNA reads TGTGCCAGCAGCCAACGGGTTGCGGGTGGGCACTATGGCTACACCTTC. This encodes CASSQRVAGGHYGYTF. Together with reference TRBV14 and TRBJ1-2, the CDR3 gives the full variable domain: EAGVTQFPSHSVIEKGQTVTLRCDPISGHDNLYWYRRVMGKEIKFLLHFVKESKQDESGMPNNRFLAERTGGTYSTLKVQPAELEDSGVYFCASSQRVAGGHYGYTFGSGTRLTVV.

This clonotype showed up just a few times. The V call is TRBV4-3, the J call TRBJ2-3, with TRBD2 matching over 12 bases. The trim removed 0 bases at V and 9 bases at J, leaving 10 bases unmatched. Germline V gene lookup returns CDR1 LGHNA and CDR2 YSLEER. The CDR3 consists of 17 residues. The CDR3 loop is CASSQDGTSGLVDTQYF. The DNA of the CDR3 is TGCGCCAGCAGCCAAGACGGGACTAGCGGGCTGGTAGACACGCAGTATTTT.

This clonotype was seen many times. As DNA, the CDR3 is TGCGCCAGCAGGGACAGGGTGAACACTGAAGCTTTCTTT. It encodes CASRDRVNTEAFF. The chain carries TRBV5-1 and TRBJ1-1; TRBD1 matches 8 bases. There are 13 residues in the CDR3. The germline CDR1 and CDR2 sequences are SGHRS and YFSETQ. V lost 5 bases, J lost 0 bases, and 0 bases stayed unmatched.

The chain employs TRBV5-1 and TRBJ2-1, with 12 nucleotides matching TRBD2. V lost 5 bases, J lost 8 bases, and 8 bases stayed unmatched. Germline-derived CDR1 and CDR2 are SGHRS and YFSETQ. The CDR3 has 15 amino acids. CDR3 nucleotide sequence: TGCGCCAGCAGTGAGCTAGCGGGGGGGCCAGATGAGCAGTTCTTC. Translating it yields CASSELAGGPDEQFF. Full variable domain (outside the CDR3, taken from reference TRBV5-1 and TRBJ2-1): KAGVTQTPRYLIKTRGQQVTLSCSPISGHRSVSWYQQTPGQGLQFLFEYFSETQRNKGNFPGRFSGRQFSNSRSEMNVSTLELGDSALYLCASSELAGGPDEQFFGPGTRLTVL.

In this sample, this clonotype turned up many times. J is TRBJ2-3 and V is TRBV20-1, with a possible D match to TRBD2 (6 bases). This CDR3 is built from 14 residues. Germline lookup yields CDR1 DFQATT and CDR2 SNEGSKA (reference sequence). Trimming took 6 bases from V and 3 from J, leaving 16 bases between them. The CDR3 nucleotides are TGCAGTGCCGCAAAGAGCGGGTTGACAGATACGCAGTATTTT. Its protein is CSAAKSGLTDTQYF.

This clonotype was seen a few times. This rearrangement joins TRBV7-2 to TRBJ1-1; TRBD1 is a possible D gene (5 bases). Germline V gives CDR1 SGHTA, CDR2 FQGNSA. This CDR3 spans 15 amino acids. The V gene lost 3 bases and the J gene lost 1 base, with 12 bases spanning the gap. In nucleotides, the CDR3 is TGTGCCAGCAGCTTTGCTATCGACAGGAACACTGAAGCTTTCTTT. Residues: CASSFAIDRNTEAFF.